This T cell receptor beta chain stems from a study of identical twins. In every case, the donor was a healthy Caucasian. The ends were cut back, 2 bases at V and 2 bases at J, with 8 bases in the middle. The CDR3 is 14 residues long. Germline V gene sequence: CDR1 MDHEN, CDR2 SYDVKM. TCRdb re-analysed the 5' RACE reads in MiXCR, keeping a single row per CDR3 protein. The sample lists a few hundred thousand distinct CDR3 sequences; 9.6% were seen once. These data also featured in a second study, about yellow fever vaccine responses in identical twins.

The sequenced sample consisted of PBMCs. This chain joins TRBV28 and TRBJ2-3; D not resolved. This clonotype was obtained from a young woman in good health. The CDR3 here is CASSLNTYTDTQYF. In DNA form, the CDR3 reads TGTGCCAGCAGTTTAAACACCTACACAGATACGCAGTATTTT.